The source of this TCR beta chain is a study of OX40 agonist ivuxolimab in advanced cancers. There are 15 residues in the CDR3. V was cut by 3 bases and J by 4 bases, with 14 bases left in between. Germline V gene sequence: CDR1 SGHNT, CDR2 YENEEA. The assay was immunoSEQ multiplex PCR, and TCRdb's table has in-frame clones only and misses some. The sample holds around 100,000 clones; 90% to 95% are singletons and the top ten take roughly 0.33%. This sequence originates from an adult with an advanced solid tumor such as melanoma, head and neck, liver or kidney cancer. Sample: CD4+ or CD8+ T cells sorted from blood, taken in a trial of the OX40 agonist ivuxolimab. The V and J genes are TRBV11-3 and TRBJ2-3; a weak D match, TRBD1 (6 bases). CDR3 DNA sequence: TGTGCCAGCAGCTTTACGGTTGGGGGCTCAGATACGCAGTATTTT. Amino acids: CASSFTVGGSDTQYF.